This T cell receptor (beta chain) was identified in a study of T-cell reconstitution after alpha-beta-depleted transplantation in children. The study's findings and limits: From surviving recipient T cells and thymic progenitors came the high day-60 TCRbeta diversity observed in some patients. T-cell counts and diversity were attributed mostly to newly produced T cells one year after transplant. By about two months after transplant, alpha-beta T cells reportedly arose from several hundred graft clones that had expanded.

This clonotype showed up just a few times. Its specificity is unknown. Preparation of the TCRbeta library was carried out with unique molecular identifiers. TCRdb independently ran MiXCR on the PCR reads; one entry per CDR3 protein. Of 700,000 to 850,000 distinct CDR3 sequences in the sample, 15% to 20% were seen once. Between the trimmed V and J ends, which lost 0 bases and 4 bases, there was a span of 18 bases. Per the germline V gene, CDR1 is MNHEY and CDR2 is SVGAGI. There are 17 residues in the CDR3. Here the sequenced sample was PBMCs, mostly from graft donor cells, taken 360 days after TCRalphabeta/CD19-depleted stem cell transplant. The chain employs TRBV6-5 and TRBJ1-2; D is possibly TRBD1 (5 bases). The TCR was taken from a male patient between 10 and 17 years old who had a stem cell transplant for acute lymphoblastic leukemia, so the T cells may come from the graft donor. The CDR3 DNA reads as TGTGCCAGCAGTTACTCGTCCTTCCTACAGGAACTCTATGGCTACACCTTC. It specifies CASSYSSFLQELYGYTF.